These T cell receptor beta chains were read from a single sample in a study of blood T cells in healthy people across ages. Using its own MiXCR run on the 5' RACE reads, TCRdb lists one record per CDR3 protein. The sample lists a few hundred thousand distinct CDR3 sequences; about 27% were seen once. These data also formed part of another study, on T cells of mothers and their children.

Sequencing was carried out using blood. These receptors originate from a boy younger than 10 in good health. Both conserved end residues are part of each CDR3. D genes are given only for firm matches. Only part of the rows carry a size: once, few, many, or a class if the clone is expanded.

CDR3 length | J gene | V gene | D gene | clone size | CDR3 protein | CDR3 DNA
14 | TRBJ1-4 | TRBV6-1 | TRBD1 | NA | CASTAETGPEKLFF | TGTGCCAGCACCGCCGAGACAGGGCCTGAAAAACTGTTTTTT
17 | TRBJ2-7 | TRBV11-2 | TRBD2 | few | CASSSLRTSGSAYEQYF | TGTGCCAGCAGCTCTCTCCGGACTAGCGGGAGCGCCTACGAGCAGTACTTC
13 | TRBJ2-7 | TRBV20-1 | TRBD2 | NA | CSASGLDSYEQYF | TGCAGTGCCTCAGGACTAGATTCCTACGAGCAGTACTTC
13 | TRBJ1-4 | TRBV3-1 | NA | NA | CASSPTANEKLFF | TGTGCCAGCAGCCCCACAGCGAATGAAAAACTGTTTTTT
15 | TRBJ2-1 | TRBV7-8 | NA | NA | CASSLRGSIYNEQFF | TGTGCCAGCAGCCTCAGGGGTAGTATCTACAATGAGCAGTTCTTC
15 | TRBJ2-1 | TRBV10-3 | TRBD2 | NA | CAISGETSGDNEQFF | TGTGCCATCAGTGGGGAGACTAGCGGGGACAATGAGCAGTTCTTC
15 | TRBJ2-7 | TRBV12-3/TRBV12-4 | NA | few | CASSYRVALSYEQYF | TGTGCCAGCAGTTACAGGGTAGCGTTGTCATACGAGCAGTACTTC
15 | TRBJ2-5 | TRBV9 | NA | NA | CASSASGPSGETQYF | TGTGCCAGCAGCGCGTCCGGACCGTCTGGTGAGACCCAGTACTTC
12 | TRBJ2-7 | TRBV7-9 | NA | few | CASSLEYYEQYF | TGTGCCAGCAGCTTAGAGTACTACGAGCAGTACTTC
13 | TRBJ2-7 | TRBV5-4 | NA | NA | CASRTRGSYEQYF | TGTGCCAGCAGGACCAGGGGCTCCTACGAGCAGTACTTC
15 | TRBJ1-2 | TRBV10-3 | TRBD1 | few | CAISDSTGTDYGYTF | TGTGCCATCAGTGACTCCACCGGGACAGACTATGGCTACACCTTC
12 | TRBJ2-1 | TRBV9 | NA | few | CASSVDDDEQFF | TGTGCCAGCAGCGTAGACGACGATGAGCAGTTCTTC
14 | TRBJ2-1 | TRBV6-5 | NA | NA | CASSYSGRGDEQFF | TGTGCCAGCAGTTACTCGGGCCGAGGAGATGAGCAGTTCTTC
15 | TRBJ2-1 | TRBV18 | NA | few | CASSPSGSGYNEQLF | TGTGCCAGCTCACCCTCGGGTAGCGGCTACAATGAGCAGCTCTTC
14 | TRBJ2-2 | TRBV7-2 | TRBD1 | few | CASTIDRVPGELFF | TGTGCCAGCACTATAGACAGGGTACCCGGGGAGCTGTTTTTT
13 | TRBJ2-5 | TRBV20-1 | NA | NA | CSARPVAQETQYF | TGCAGTGCTAGGCCGGTAGCCCAAGAGACCCAGTACTTC
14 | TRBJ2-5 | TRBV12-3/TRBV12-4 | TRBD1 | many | CASSLNRGGETQYF | TGTGCCAGCAGTTTAAACAGGGGCGGAGAGACCCAGTACTTC
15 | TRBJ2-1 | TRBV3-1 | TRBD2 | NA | CASSHRTSGNNEQFF | TGTGCCAGCAGCCACAGGACTAGCGGGAACAATGAGCAGTTCTTC
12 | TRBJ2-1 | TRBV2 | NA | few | CASSLRVNEQFF | TGTGCCAGCAGCCTAAGAGTCAATGAGCAGTTCTTC
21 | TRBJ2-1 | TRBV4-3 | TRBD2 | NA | CASSQFPLGLGLAGAEDEQFF | TGCGCCAGCAGCCAATTCCCCCTGGGCCTGGGGCTAGCGGGAGCTGAGGATGAGCAGTTCTTC
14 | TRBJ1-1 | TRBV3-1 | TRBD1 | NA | CASSQADRVPEAFF | TGTGCCAGCAGCCAAGCGGACAGGGTACCTGAAGCTTTCTTT
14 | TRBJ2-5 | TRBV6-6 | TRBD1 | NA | CASSIARQGETQYF | TGTGCCAGCAGCATAGCCCGACAGGGAGAGACCCAGTACTTC
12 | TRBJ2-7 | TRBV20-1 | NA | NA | CSAGRPLEAQYF | TGCAGTGCCGGCCGTCCACTAGAGGCCCAGTACTTC
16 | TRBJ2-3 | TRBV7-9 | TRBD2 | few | CASSRGSGGSTDTQYF | TGTGCCAGCAGCCGAGGGAGCGGGGGTAGCACAGATACGCAGTATTTT
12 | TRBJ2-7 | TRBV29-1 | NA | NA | CSVGTSVQEQYF | TGCAGCGTTGGGACAAGCGTTCAGGAGCAGTACTTC
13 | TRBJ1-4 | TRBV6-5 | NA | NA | CASSYSLGEKLFF | TGTGCCAGCAGTTACTCCCTAGGGGAAAAACTGTTTTTT
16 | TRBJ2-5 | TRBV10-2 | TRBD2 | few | CASRLHGTSGYETQYF | TGCGCCAGCAGACTACACGGGACTAGCGGGTATGAGACCCAGTACTTC
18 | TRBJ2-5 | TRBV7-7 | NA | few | CASSSSLAGGLRQETQYF | TGTGCCAGCAGCTCCAGTTTGGCCGGGGGCCTCCGCCAAGAGACCCAGTACTTC
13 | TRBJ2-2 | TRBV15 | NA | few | CATATENTGELFF | TGTGCCACTGCAACGGAGAACACCGGGGAGCTGTTTTTT
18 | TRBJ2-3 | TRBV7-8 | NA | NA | CASSLSRQGPSSTDTQYF | TGTGCCAGCAGCTTGAGTCGGCAAGGGCCTTCTAGCACAGATACGCAGTATTTT
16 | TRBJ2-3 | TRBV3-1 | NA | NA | CASSQEVGTDLATQYF | TGTGCCAGCAGCCAAGAAGTGGGAACGGACCTGGCCACGCAGTATTTT
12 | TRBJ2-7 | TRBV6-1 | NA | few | CASSVEAYEQYF | TGTGCCAGCAGTGTTGAGGCCTACGAGCAGTACTTC
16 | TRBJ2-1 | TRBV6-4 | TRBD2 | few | CASSESSSGGYNEQFF | TGTGCCAGCAGCGAATCCTCTAGCGGGGGCTACAATGAGCAGTTCTTC
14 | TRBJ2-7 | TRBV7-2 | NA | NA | CASSLAASSYEQYF | TGTGCCAGCAGCTTAGCGGCCAGCTCCTACGAGCAGTACTTC
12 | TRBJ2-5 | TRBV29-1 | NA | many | CSVDEGQETQYF | TGCAGCGTTGACGAAGGGCAGGAGACCCAGTACTTC
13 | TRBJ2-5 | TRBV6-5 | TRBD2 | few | CASSSSGTETQYF | TGTGCCAGCAGTTCTAGCGGGACCGAGACCCAGTACTTC
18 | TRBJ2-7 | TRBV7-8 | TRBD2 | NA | CASSSSLILAGASYEQYF | TGTGCCAGCAGCTCCTCCCTTATACTAGCGGGCGCCTCCTACGAGCAGTACTTC
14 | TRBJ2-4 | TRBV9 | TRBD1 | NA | CASSVGQGLHSQYF | TGTGCCAGCAGCGTAGGACAGGGCCTCCACAGTCAGTACTTC
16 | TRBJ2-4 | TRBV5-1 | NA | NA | CASSLAVRADGNIQYF | TGCGCCAGCAGCTTGGCCGTACGGGCCGACGGAAACATTCAGTACTTC
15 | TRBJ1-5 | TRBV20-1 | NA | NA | CSASLGAGRDQPQHF | TGCAGTGCTAGTTTGGGGGCCGGAAGAGATCAGCCCCAGCATTTT
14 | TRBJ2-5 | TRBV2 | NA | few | CASELGGAGETQYF | TGTGCCAGCGAACTTGGGGGGGCTGGGGAGACCCAGTACTTC
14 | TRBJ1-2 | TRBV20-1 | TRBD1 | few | CSARDLGTDYGYTF | TGCAGTGCTAGAGATCTAGGGACAGATTATGGCTACACCTTC